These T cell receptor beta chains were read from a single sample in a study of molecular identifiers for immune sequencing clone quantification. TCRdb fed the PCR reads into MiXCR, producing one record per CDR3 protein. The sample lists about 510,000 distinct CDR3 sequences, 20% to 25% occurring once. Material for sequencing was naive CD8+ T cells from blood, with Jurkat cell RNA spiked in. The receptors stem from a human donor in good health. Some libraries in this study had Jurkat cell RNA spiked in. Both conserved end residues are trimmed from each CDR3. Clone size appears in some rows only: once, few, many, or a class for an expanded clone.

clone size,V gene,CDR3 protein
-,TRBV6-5,ASSTEGETQY
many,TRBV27,ASSLIANPDTQY
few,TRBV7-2,ASSLGWSPHEQY
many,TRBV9,ASSVGDTPYTEAF
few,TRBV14,ASSQENRSFYGYT
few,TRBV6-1,ASSPPDRGETQY
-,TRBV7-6,ASSFSGTGGYNEQF
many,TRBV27,ASSLSNRQGYYGYT
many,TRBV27,ASNSVRDSKDTQY
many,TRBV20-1,RSGGGTDTQY
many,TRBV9,ASSVGQRDTEAF
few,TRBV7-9,ASSSIVGSYEQY
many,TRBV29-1,SVRGGMNTEAF
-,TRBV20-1,SAGELAGGAGELF
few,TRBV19,ASSLLAAGAKNIQY
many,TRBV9,ASRDGNTGELF
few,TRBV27,ASSPISLLAYYTDTQY
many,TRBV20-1,SARDWSGPGNTIY
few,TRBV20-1,SAREGEQY
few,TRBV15,ATSRDRAGQDYTGELF
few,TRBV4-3,ASSRYRGMDTEAF
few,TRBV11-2,ASSLGPSRTYEQY